The source of this TCR beta chain is a study of cytomegalovirus exposure and HLA in healthy donors. This clone has just a few counts. No antigen is known for it. Study-wide results and limits: In a later analysis, about 17,000 TCR beta sequences were associated with HLA alleles at 0.05 false discovery rate. The authors later found most CMV-associated TCR beta chains appeared HLA-restricted.

Primers for the PCR totalled 60 Vbeta and 13 Jbeta. Per the original methods: It was a later analysis that counted roughly 79 million unique TCR beta chains, of which 9 million to 13 million were shared. Repertoires were generated with immunoSEQ multiplex PCR, while TCRdb's copy carries only in-frame clones and drops some. D and trimming come from the DNA, and the V and J calls and clone size come from that table. The sample has fewer than 250,000 clones; about four fifths are singletons. Trimming stripped 4 bases from V and 0 bases from J, with 10 bases between. Germline loops: CDR1 MDHEN, CDR2 SYDVKM. CDR3 size: 15 residues.

Sequencing input: PBMCs. This clonotype was obtained from a man aged 40-55 years in good health and CMV-seropositive. The chain couples TRBV28 to TRBJ1-5, with D uncertain. The CDR3 bases are TGTGCCAGCAGTTCCCAATTAGATAGCAATCAGCCCCAGCATTTT. It yields the protein CASSSQLDSNQPQHF. Full variable domain (missing parts from reference TRBV28 and TRBJ1-5): DVKVTQSSRYLVKRTGEKVFLECVQDMDHENMFWYRQDPGLGLRLIYFSYDVKMKEKGDIPEGYSVSREKKERFSLILESASTNQTSMYLCASSSQLDSNQPQHFGDGTRLSIL.